This T cell receptor (beta chain) emerged from a study of T cell responses to AZD1222 COVID-19 vaccine. The overall study: Second-dose groups at about 4 or about 12 weeks were pooled. Regarding the study as a whole: Reportedly, close to half of spike-specific TCRs are directed against unmutated variant regions. There were mostly white British donors and more females than males, and clonal diversity was possibly underestimated. Repertoire sampling occurred only after the peak T cell response.

Assay used: immunoSEQ multiplex PCR; TCRdb lists only in-frame clones, some missing. Here the sample spans approximately 90,000 clones, 70% to 90% being singletons. This clone came up once. Its antigen is still unknown. This clonotype was sampled from an adult in good health. Material: peripheral blood, obtained on day 0 of AZD1222 vaccination.

Written as DNA, the CDR3 is TGTGCCAGCAGCTTAGAGGGGACAGGGGCGACCGGGGAGCTGTTTTTT. Encoded protein: CASSLEGTGATGELFF. V gene TRBV11-3 combines with J gene TRBJ2-2; 10 nucleotides align to TRBD1. This CDR3 is built from 16 residues. Germline lookup yields CDR1 SGHNT and CDR2 YENEEA. Trimming removed 0 bases from V and 5 bases from J; junction bases left unmatched: 3.